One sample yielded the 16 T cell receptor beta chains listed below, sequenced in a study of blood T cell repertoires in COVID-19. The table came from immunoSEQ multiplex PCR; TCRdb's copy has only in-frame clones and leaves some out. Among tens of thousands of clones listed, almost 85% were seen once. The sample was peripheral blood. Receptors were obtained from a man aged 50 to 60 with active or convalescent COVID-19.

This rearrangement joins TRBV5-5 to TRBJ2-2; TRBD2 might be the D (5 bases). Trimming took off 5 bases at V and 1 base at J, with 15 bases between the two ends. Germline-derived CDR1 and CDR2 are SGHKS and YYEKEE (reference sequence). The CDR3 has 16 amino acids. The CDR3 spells CASRGSSGLNTGELFF. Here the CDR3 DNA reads TGTGCCAGCAGGGGAAGTTCCGGACTGAACACCGGGGAGCTGTTTTTT. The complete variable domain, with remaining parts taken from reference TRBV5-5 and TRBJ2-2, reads DAGVTQSPTHLIKTRGQQVTLRCSPISGHKSVSWYQQVLGQGPQFIFQYYEKEERGRGNFPDRFSARQFPNYSSELNVNALLLGDSALYLCASRGSSGLNTGELFFGEGSRLTVL.

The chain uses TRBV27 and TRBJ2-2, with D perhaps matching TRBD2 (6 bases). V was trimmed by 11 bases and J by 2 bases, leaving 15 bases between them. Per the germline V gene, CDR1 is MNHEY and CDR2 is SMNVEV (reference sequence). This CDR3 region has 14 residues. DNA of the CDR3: TGTGCCGCCCAACGGACTACAAACACCGGGGAGCTGTTTTTT. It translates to CAAQRTTNTGELFF.

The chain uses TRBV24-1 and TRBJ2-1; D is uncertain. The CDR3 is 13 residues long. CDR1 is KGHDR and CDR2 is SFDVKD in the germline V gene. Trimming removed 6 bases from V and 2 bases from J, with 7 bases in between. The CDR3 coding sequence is TGTGCCACCAGTAATTCTCCCTACAATGAGCAGTTCTTC. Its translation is CATSNSPYNEQFF.

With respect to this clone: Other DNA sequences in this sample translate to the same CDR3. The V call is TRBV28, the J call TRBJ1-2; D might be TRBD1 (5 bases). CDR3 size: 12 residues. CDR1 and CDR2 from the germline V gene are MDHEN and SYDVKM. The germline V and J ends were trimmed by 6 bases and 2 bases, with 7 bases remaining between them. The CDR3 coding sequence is TGTGCCAGCAGCCGACAGAACTATGGCTACACCTTC. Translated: CASSRQNYGYTF.

The CDR3: CASSLPRGQGAAFF. The CDR3 DNA follows: TGTGCCAGCAGTTTACCTCGGGGACAGGGGGCAGCTTTCTTT. V gene TRBV28 combines with J gene TRBJ1-1, with 12 bases aligning to TRBD1. V lost 2 bases to trimming and J lost 10 bases; unmatched junction nucleotides: 5. This CDR3 is 14 amino acids long. Per germline, CDR1 MDHEN and CDR2 SYDVKM.

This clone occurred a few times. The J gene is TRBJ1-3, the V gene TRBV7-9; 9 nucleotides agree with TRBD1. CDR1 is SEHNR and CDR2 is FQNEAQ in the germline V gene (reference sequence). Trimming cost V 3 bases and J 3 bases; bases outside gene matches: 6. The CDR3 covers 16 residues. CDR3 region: CASSFTRDRVGNTIYF. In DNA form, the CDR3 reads TGTGCCAGCAGCTTTACCCGGGACAGGGTTGGAAACACCATATATTTT.

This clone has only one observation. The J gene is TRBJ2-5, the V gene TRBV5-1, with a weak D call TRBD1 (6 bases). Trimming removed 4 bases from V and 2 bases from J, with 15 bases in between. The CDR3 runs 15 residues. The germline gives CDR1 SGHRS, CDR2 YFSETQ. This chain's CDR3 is CASSQDLGGQETQYF. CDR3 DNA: TGCGCCAGCAGCCAGGACCTAGGGGGTCAAGAGACCCAGTACTTC.

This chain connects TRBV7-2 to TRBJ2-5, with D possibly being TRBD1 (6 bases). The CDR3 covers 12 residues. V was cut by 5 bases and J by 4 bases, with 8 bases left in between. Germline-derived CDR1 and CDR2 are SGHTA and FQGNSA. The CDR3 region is CASSRQAETQYF. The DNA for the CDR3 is TGTGCCAGCAGCCGACAGGCAGAGACCCAGTACTTC.

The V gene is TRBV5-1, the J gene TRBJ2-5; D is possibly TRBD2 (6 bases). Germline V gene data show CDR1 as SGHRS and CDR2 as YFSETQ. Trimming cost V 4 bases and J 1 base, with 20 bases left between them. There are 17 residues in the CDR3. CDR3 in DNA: TGCGCCAGCAGCGTCGGGTCACTAGCCGCTTTCCAAGAGACCCAGTACTTC. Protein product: CASSVGSLAAFQETQYF.

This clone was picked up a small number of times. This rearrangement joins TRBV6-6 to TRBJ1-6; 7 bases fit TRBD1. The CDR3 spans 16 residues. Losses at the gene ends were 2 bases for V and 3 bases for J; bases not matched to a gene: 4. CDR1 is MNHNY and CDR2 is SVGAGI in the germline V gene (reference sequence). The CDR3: CASSYNRQGYNSPLHF. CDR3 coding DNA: TGTGCCAGCAGTTACAATAGACAGGGCTATAATTCACCCCTCCACTTT.

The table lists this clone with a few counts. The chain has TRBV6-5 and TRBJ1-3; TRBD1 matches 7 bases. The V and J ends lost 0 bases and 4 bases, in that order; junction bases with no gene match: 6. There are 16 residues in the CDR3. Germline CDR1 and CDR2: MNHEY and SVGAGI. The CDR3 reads CASSYSGDRVGNTIYF. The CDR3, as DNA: TGTGCCAGCAGTTACTCGGGCGACAGGGTCGGAAACACCATATATTTT.

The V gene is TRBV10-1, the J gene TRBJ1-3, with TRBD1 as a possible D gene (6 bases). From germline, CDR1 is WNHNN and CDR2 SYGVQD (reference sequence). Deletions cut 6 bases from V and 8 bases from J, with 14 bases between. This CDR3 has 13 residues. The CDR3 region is CASRGPNRDTIYF. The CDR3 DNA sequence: TGCGCCAGCAGGGGACCGAACAGGGACACCATATATTTT.

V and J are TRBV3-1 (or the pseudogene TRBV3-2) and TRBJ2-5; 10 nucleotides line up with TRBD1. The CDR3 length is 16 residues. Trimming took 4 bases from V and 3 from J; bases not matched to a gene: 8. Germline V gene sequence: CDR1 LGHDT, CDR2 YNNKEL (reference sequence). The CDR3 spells CASSPRTGGEKETQYF. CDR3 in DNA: TGTGCCAGCAGCCCCAGGACAGGGGGAGAAAAAGAGACCCAGTACTTC.

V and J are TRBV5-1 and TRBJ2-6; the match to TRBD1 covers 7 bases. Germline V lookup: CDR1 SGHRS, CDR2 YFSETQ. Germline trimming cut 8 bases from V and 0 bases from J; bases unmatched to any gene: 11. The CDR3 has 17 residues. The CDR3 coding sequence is TGCGCCAGTCGTGAGGGGTACAGGGGCTCTGGGGCCAACGTCCTGACTTTC. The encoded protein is CASREGYRGSGANVLTF.

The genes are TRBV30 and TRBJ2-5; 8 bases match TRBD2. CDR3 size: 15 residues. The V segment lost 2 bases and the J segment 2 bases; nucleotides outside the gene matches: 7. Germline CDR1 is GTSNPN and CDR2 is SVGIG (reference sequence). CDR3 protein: CAWSYLAGPQETQYF. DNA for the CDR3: TGTGCCTGGAGTTACCTAGCGGGTCCTCAAGAGACCCAGTACTTC.

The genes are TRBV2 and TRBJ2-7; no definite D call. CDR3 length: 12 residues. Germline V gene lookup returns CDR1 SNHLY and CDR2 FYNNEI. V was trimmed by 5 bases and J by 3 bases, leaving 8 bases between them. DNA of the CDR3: TGTGCCAGCAGTCAGGTCAACTACGAGCAGTACTTC. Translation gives CASSQVNYEQYF.